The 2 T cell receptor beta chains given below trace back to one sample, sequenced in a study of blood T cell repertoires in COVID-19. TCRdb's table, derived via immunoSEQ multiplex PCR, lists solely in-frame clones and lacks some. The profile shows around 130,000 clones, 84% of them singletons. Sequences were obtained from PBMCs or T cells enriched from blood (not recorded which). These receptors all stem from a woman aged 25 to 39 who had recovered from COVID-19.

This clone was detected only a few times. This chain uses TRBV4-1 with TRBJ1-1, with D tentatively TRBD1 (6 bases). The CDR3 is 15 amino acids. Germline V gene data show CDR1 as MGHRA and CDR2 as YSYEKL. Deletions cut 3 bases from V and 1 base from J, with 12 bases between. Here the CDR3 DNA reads TGCGCCAGCAGCCAGGATACAGGGCAGAACACTGAAGCTTTCTTT. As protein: CASSQDTGQNTEAFF.

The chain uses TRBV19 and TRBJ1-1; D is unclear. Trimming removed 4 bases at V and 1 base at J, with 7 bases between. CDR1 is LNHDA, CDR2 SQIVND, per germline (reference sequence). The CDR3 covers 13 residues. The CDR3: CASSTTPNTEAFF. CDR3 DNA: TGTGCCAGTAGTACCACACCGAACACTGAAGCTTTCTTT.